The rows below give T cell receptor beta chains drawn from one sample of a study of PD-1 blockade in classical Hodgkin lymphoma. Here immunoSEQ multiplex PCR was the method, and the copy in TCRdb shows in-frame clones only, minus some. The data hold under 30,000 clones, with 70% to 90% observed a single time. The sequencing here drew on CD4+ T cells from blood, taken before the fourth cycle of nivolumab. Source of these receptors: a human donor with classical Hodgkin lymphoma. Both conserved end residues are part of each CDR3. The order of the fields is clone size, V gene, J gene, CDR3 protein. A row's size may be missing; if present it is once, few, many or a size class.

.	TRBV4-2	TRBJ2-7	CASSSLPGLKDYEQYF
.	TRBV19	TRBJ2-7	CASSKPGQGRHEQYF
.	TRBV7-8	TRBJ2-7	CASSRDRASEQYF
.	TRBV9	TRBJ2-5	CASSPTETGGTETQYF
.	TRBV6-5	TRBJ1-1	CASSYARLNTEAFF
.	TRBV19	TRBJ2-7	CASGQIAGALPYEQYF
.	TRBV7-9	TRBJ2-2	CASTLRGSNGGELFF
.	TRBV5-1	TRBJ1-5	CASSLGDGNQPQHF
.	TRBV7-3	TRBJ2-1	CASSLTVSGRADNEQFF
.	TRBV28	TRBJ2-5	CASSHEETQYF
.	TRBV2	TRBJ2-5	CASSDRAGGPQETQYF
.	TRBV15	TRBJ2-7	CATSRTGQEGGSYEQYF
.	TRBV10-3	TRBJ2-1	CARGQGRGTYNEQFF
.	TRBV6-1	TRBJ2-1	CASSGGPKHNEQFF
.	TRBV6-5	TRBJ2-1	CASSYEAGAYNEQFF
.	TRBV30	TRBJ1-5	CAWSQPTQPQHF
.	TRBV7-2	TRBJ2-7	CASSAQGGSSYEQYF
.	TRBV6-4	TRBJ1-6	CASRAGDSDNSPLHF
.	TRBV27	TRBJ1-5	CASRLGGNSNQPQHF
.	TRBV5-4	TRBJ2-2	CASSPGPTNTGELFF
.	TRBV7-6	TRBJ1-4	CASSLQRPGVGEKLFF
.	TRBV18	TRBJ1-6	CASSPTGTALNSPLHF
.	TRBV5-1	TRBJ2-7	CASSLADSQGGYEQYF
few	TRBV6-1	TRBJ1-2	CASSEEVTENYGYTF
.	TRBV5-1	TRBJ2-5	CASSLETSGRLGETQYF
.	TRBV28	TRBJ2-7	CASTGTGVFFSYEQYF
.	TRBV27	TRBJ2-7	CASSAYGLALYEQYF
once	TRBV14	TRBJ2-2	CASSSNPGLAGNTGELFF
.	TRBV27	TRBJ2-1	CASSLSTSGTRKFF
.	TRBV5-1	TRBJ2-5	CASSSWVDSQETQYF
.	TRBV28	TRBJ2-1	CASRFTWTDDNEQFF
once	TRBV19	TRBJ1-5	CASSSRGQGMNQPQHF
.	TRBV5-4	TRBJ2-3	CASSLPGMLSTDTQYF
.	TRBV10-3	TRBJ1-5	CAIRSGSNQPQHF
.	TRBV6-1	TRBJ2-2	CASIYTGELFF
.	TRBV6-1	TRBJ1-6	CASSTGTGASPLHF
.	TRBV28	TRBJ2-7	CAIGGVGYEQYF
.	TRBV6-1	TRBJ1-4	CASSTGKGEKLFF
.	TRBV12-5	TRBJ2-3	CASGLTRDTQYF
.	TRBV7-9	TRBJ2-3	CASSLRAGVSIDTQYF
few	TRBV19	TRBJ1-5	CASNSQGAGNQPQHF
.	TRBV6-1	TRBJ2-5	CASSETGVWKETQYF
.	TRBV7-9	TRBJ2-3	CASSTGLAGADTQYF
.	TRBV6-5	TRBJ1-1	CASSGGSGMNTEAFF
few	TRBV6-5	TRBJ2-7	CATGGLDNEQYF
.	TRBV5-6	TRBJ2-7	CASSLDNSYEQYF
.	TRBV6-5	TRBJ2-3	CASSFYGTDTQYF
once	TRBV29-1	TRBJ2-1	CSVGVAGGPYEQFF
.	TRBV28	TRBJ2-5	CASSWGRPGSYQETQYF
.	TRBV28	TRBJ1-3	CASSFGQVVSGNTIYF
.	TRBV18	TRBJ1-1	CASSITDEAFF
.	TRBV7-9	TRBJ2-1	CASSRQGTDEQFF
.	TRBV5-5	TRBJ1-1	CASSLGVGGNTEAFF
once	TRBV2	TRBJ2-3	CASRRAGERTDTQYF